These 28 T cell receptor beta chains were sequenced from one sample in a study of T cell responses to AZD1222 COVID-19 vaccine. This table comes from immunoSEQ multiplex PCR, and its TCRdb copy is limited to in-frame clones, with some not included. The sample yields more than 110,000 clones, over 85% seen once. The input for sequencing was peripheral blood, taken on day 0 of AZD1222 vaccination. These receptors all stem from an adult in good health.

The V gene is TRBV11-2, the J gene TRBJ2-6; D gene ambiguous. Between the trimmed V and J ends, which lost 1 base and 4 bases, there was a span of 8 bases. From germline, CDR1 is SGHAT and CDR2 FQNNGV. The CDR3 runs 15 residues. The CDR3 nucleotides read TGTGCCAGCAGCTTAGGCCTGGGAGGGGCCAACGTCCTGACTTTC. This gives the protein CASSLGLGGANVLTF.

The chain uses TRBV3-1 (or the pseudogene TRBV3-2) and TRBJ2-1; D is possibly TRBD2 (6 bases). With 5 bases removed from V and 0 bases from J, the gap between germline ends came to 11 bases. CDR3 length: 15 residues. Germline V CDR1 and CDR2: LGHDT, YNNKEL (reference sequence). The CDR3 DNA is TGTGCCAGCAGCATAGCGGAGCTCTCCTACAATGAGCAGTTCTTC. Amino acids: CASSIAELSYNEQFF.

V gene TRBV28 combines with J gene TRBJ1-1; 8 bases align to TRBD1. The germline V gene encodes CDR1 MDHEN and CDR2 SYDVKM. Germline trimming cut 3 bases from V and 4 bases from J; bases unmatched to any gene: 4. The CDR3 runs 14 residues. This CDR3 is CASSLTGDVTEAFF. CDR3 DNA: TGTGCCAGCAGTTTGACAGGGGATGTCACTGAAGCTTTCTTT.

J is TRBJ2-1 and V is TRBV19; no definite D call. Trimming took off 3 bases at V and 2 bases at J, with 14 bases between the two ends. This CDR3 has 16 amino acids. Germline V gives CDR1 LNHDA, CDR2 SQIVND (reference sequence). The CDR3 protein is CASSIMRLDAYNEQFF. The DNA for the CDR3 is TGTGCCAGTAGTATCATGCGACTCGACGCCTACAATGAGCAGTTCTTC.

The genes are TRBV25-1 and TRBJ1-1, with no clear D. V lost 8 bases, J lost 4 bases, and 14 bases lay in between. Germline V gene data show CDR1 as MGHDK and CDR2 as SYGVNS. The CDR3 is 13 residues long. CDR3 sequence: CASAAPGSTEAFF. The CDR3 nucleotides read TGTGCCAGCGCGGCTCCGGGCTCCACTGAAGCTTTCTTT.

The J gene is TRBJ2-2, the V gene TRBV11-3; D is possibly TRBD1 (5 bases). The CDR3 extends over 14 amino acids. CDR1 is SGHNT and CDR2 is YENEEA in the germline V gene. The V end was cut by 6 bases, the J end by 5 bases, with 13 bases between. CDR3 DNA: TGTGCCAGCAGATCAGACAGAAATACCGGGGAGCTGTTTTTT. Residues: CASRSDRNTGELFF.

To note about this clone: The junction differs from germline at one of its ends, possibly a read error. The chain employs TRBV9 and TRBJ2-1; TRBD2 matches 7 bases. Germline CDR1 reads SGDLS; CDR2 reads YYNGEE. The CDR3 is 10 residues long. CDR3 nucleotides: TGTGCCACGCACGGGCGGGAGCGGTTCTTC. Residues: CATHGRERFF.

This chain joins TRBV5-4 and TRBJ1-1; 10 bases line up with TRBD1. The CDR3 runs 15 residues. The germline gives CDR1 SGHNT, CDR2 YYREEE (reference sequence). With 4 bases clipped from V and 5 bases from J, the junction kept 8 bases outside the gene matches. CDR3 amino acids: CASSPGTGESTEAFF. The CDR3 nucleotides read TGTGCCAGCAGCCCGGGGACAGGGGAGTCTACTGAAGCTTTCTTT. The full variable domain, completed using reference TRBV5-4 and TRBJ1-1, is ETGVTQSPTHLIKTRGQQVTLRCSSQSGHNTVSWYQQALGQGPQFIFQYYREEENGRGNFPPRFSGLQFPNYSSELNVNALELDDSALYLCASSPGTGESTEAFFGQGTRLTVV.

The rearrangement joins TRBV5-1 to TRBJ1-1; D is ambiguous. Trimming removed 4 bases from V and 6 bases from J, with 16 bases in between. This CDR3 is built from 14 residues. Germline V gene lookup returns CDR1 SGHRS and CDR2 YFSETQ. CDR3 nucleotide sequence: TGCGCCAGCAGCATGGAGGGCAGGTGGGCTGAAGCTTTCTTT. It encodes CASSMEGRWAEAFF.

CDR3 amino acids: CAISESPGQGSGELFF. The CDR3 nucleotides are TGTGCCATCAGTGAGTCCCCGGGACAGGGATCCGGGGAGCTGTTTTTT. The chain is built from TRBV10-3 and TRBJ2-2; the match to TRBD1 covers 9 bases. Germline CDR1 reads ENHRY; CDR2 reads SYGVKD. V lost 0 bases and J lost 6; bases outside the gene matches: 5. The CDR3 contains 16 residues.

The chain couples TRBV27 to TRBJ2-5; no clear D gene. CDR3 length: 13 amino acids. V lost 3 bases, J lost 2 bases, and 7 bases lay in between. The germline V gene encodes CDR1 MNHEY and CDR2 SMNVEV (reference sequence). CDR3 protein: CASSLGLQETQYF. Here the CDR3 DNA reads TGTGCCAGCAGTTTGGGCCTTCAAGAGACCCAGTACTTC.

This chain links TRBV10-3 with TRBJ1-4; no reliable D call. The CDR3 has 13 residues. Germline loops: CDR1 ENHRY, CDR2 SYGVKD. Trimming removed 3 bases from V and 6 bases from J, with 8 bases in between. The CDR3 region is CAISDSVDEKLFF. As DNA, the CDR3 is TGTGCCATCAGTGATTCAGTAGATGAAAAACTGTTTTTT.

V usage is TRBV2 and J usage is TRBJ1-6; tentatively, D is TRBD1 (6 bases). Germline V lookup: CDR1 SNHLY, CDR2 FYNNEI. Trimming left V 4 bases short and J 7 bases short, with 11 bases between. The CDR3 has 14 amino acids. The CDR3 DNA reads TGTGCCAGCAGTGTCAGGGGTTCGAATTCACCCCTCCACTTT. Protein sequence: CASSVRGSNSPLHF. Full variable domain (missing parts from reference TRBV2 and TRBJ1-6): EPEVTQTPSHQVTQMGQEVILRCVPISNHLYFYWYRQILGQKVEFLVSFYNNEISEKSEIFDDQFSVERPDGSNFTLKIRSTKLEDSAMYFCASSVRGSNSPLHFGNGTRLTVT.

This clone was detected only once. The chain has TRBV19 and TRBJ1-6; D is ambiguous. V was shortened by 4 bases and J by 3 bases, with 4 bases between the two germline ends. The length of the CDR3 is 13 residues. Germline V gene data show CDR1 as LNHDA and CDR2 as SQIVND (reference sequence). The DNA for the CDR3 is TGTGCCAGTAGTACGAACTATAATTCACCCCTCCACTTT. This translates into CASSTNYNSPLHF.

CDR3 residues: CASSVWSNTGELFF. The CDR3, as DNA: TGTGCCAGCAGTGTTTGGTCGAACACCGGGGAGCTGTTTTTT. The chain uses TRBV2 and TRBJ2-2; no clear D gene. Germline assignment: CDR1 SNHLY and CDR2 FYNNEI. V dropped 4 bases and J dropped 0 bases, with 6 bases sitting between them. CDR3 length: 14 residues.

This clone showed up just once. The V gene is TRBV5-1, the J gene TRBJ2-7, with D unclear. Germline CDR1 reads SGHRS; CDR2 reads YFSETQ. The CDR3 consists of 13 residues. V gave up 0 bases and J gave up 3 bases, with 7 bases separating them. The chain's CDR3 is CASSLGQSYEQYF. Here the CDR3 DNA reads TGCGCCAGCAGCTTGGGTCAGAGCTACGAGCAGTACTTC. Variable domain in full (rest from reference TRBV5-1 and TRBJ2-7): KAGVTQTPRYLIKTRGQQVTLSCSPISGHRSVSWYQQTPGQGLQFLFEYFSETQRNKGNFPGRFSGRQFSNSRSEMNVSTLELGDSALYLCASSLGQSYEQYFGPGTRLTVT.

The chain employs TRBV29-1 and TRBJ2-7, with 9 nucleotides matching TRBD1. V gave up 6 bases and J gave up 2 bases; unmatched junction bases: 5. The CDR3 is 13 amino acids. Germline CDR1 is SQVTM and CDR2 is ANQGSEA. The DNA of the CDR3 is TGCAGCGTGCGGGGACAGGGCACCTACGAGCAGTACTTC. Residues: CSVRGQGTYEQYF.

The V gene is TRBV5-1, the J gene TRBJ2-7, with 13 positions matching TRBD2. The CDR3 extends over 16 amino acids. Germline V lookup: CDR1 SGHRS, CDR2 YFSETQ. V dropped 1 base and J dropped 5; count of bases not matched to a gene: 6. The CDR3, as DNA: TGCGCCAGCAGCTTGCGGACTAGCGGGAGAGGGGACGAGCAGTACTTC. This sequence encodes CASSLRTSGRGDEQYF.

This chain connects TRBV4-1 to TRBJ1-1, with D perhaps matching TRBD1 (6 bases). Germline loops: CDR1 MGHRA, CDR2 YSYEKL. The CDR3 is 13 amino acids. V was cut by 9 bases and J by 7 bases, with 18 bases left in between. CDR3 DNA sequence: TGCGCCAGTAAGCTAGGACAGCAAAATGAAGCTTTCTTT. Translated: CASKLGQQNEAFF.

V is TRBV5-1 and J is TRBJ2-5, with D possibly called TRBD1 or TRBD2 (6 bases each). Trimming cost V 1 base and J 2 bases, with 18 bases left between them. The CDR3 sequence is 17 residues long. The V gene's germline CDR1 is SGHRS and CDR2 YFSETQ. CDR3 DNA: TGCGCCAGCAGCTTGTGGATCAGGGGAGGCCCTCAAGAGACCCAGTACTTC. This encodes CASSLWIRGGPQETQYF. Full variable domain (remainder filled in from reference TRBV5-1 and TRBJ2-5): KAGVTQTPRYLIKTRGQQVTLSCSPISGHRSVSWYQQTPGQGLQFLFEYFSETQRNKGNFPGRFSGRQFSNSRSEMNVSTLELGDSALYLCASSLWIRGGPQETQYFGPGTRLLVL.

The chain joins TRBV23-1 to TRBJ2-7; TRBD2 matches 8 bases. TRBV23-1 is recorded as an ORF, its role being uncertain. With V trimmed by 3 bases and J by 2 bases, 6 bases remained unmatched. The CDR3 length is 15 residues. CDR3 sequence (DNA): TGCGCCAGCAGTCACCTTAGCGGGACGGCCTACGAGCAGTACTTC. The encoded protein is CASSHLSGTAYEQYF.

The chain recombines TRBV5-4 with TRBJ2-7; tentative D call: TRBD1 (6 bases). Germline CDR1 SGHNT, CDR2 YYREEE (reference sequence). V gave up 3 bases and J gave up 1 base, with 11 bases separating them. This CDR3 spans 14 amino acids. The CDR3 DNA reads TGTGCCAGCAGCTCCAAAACAGGGTCCTACGAGCAGTACTTC. Encoded protein: CASSSKTGSYEQYF. The entire variable domain, with the rest obtained from reference TRBV5-4 and TRBJ2-7, is as follows: ETGVTQSPTHLIKTRGQQVTLRCSSQSGHNTVSWYQQALGQGPQFIFQYYREEENGRGNFPPRFSGLQFPNYSSELNVNALELDDSALYLCASSSKTGSYEQYFGPGTRLTVT.

J is TRBJ2-1 and V is TRBV5-4; D remains unclear. CDR1 is SGHNT and CDR2 is YYREEE in the germline V gene (reference sequence). The CDR3 is 14 residues long. V was trimmed by 0 bases and J by 10 bases, leaving 14 bases between them. The CDR3 spells CASSLEARVGEQFF. As DNA, the CDR3 is TGTGCCAGCAGCTTGGAGGCCCGCGTCGGGGAGCAGTTCTTC.

In its sample, this clone was seen a few times. The rearrangement joins TRBV3-1 (or the pseudogene TRBV3-2) to TRBJ1-1, with a tentative D call TRBD1 (6 bases). The length of the CDR3 is 14 residues. The V and J ends lost 0 bases and 4 bases respectively, with 9 bases between them. Germline V gene data show CDR1 as LGHDT and CDR2 as YNNKEL (reference sequence). Here the CDR3 reads CASSQDTGSTEAFF. As DNA, the CDR3 is TGTGCCAGCAGCCAAGATACAGGGAGCACTGAAGCTTTCTTT.

This chain uses TRBV3-1 (or the pseudogene TRBV3-2) with TRBJ1-4; 8 bases are shared with TRBD1. Trimming removed 4 bases from V and 2 bases from J; junction bases left unmatched: 6. The CDR3 length is 16 residues. Germline V gene lookup returns CDR1 LGHDT and CDR2 YNNKEL (reference sequence). CDR3 sequence reads: CASSRRQGLTNEKLFF. CDR3 coding DNA: TGTGCCAGCAGCCGGAGACAGGGGCTCACTAATGAAAAACTGTTTTTT.

The chain carries TRBV5-1 and TRBJ2-3; 9 positions agree with TRBD2. In germline, CDR1 is SGHRS, CDR2 YFSETQ. V gave up 2 bases and J gave up 3 bases; unmatched junction bases: 7. There are 16 residues in the CDR3. CDR3 nucleotide sequence: TGCGCCAGCAGCTTAATTAGCGGGAGTTCTACAGATACGCAGTATTTT. This codes for CASSLISGSSTDTQYF.

The chain joins TRBV6-5 to TRBJ2-7; 8 positions agree with TRBD1. With V trimmed by 5 bases and J by 2 bases, 5 bases remained unmatched. This CDR3 is built from 14 residues. Per the germline V gene, CDR1 is MNHEY and CDR2 is SVGAGI. The CDR3 here is CASSPRTGTYEQYF. Written as DNA, the CDR3 is TGTGCCAGCAGTCCCAGGACAGGGACCTACGAGCAGTACTTC.

V gene TRBV5-4 combines with J gene TRBJ2-1; 10 nucleotides match TRBD1. Germline lookup yields CDR1 SGHNT and CDR2 YYREEE (reference sequence). There are 16 residues in the CDR3. The J segment lost 5 bases and the V segment lost 6 bases, leaving 11 bases of the junction unmatched. CDR3 coding DNA: TGTGCCAGCACCCTAACGTCGGGACAGGGGCACAATGAGCAGTTCTTC. It is translated as CASTLTSGQGHNEQFF.